Here is one T cell receptor beta chain with its context. Its cognate antigen is unknown. Template material for amplifying TCR beta CDR3 regions consisted of RNA transcripts. The study used the HTBI primer set for a first-round RT-PCR of the TCR CDR3. TCRdb fed the multiplex PCR reads into MiXCR, producing one record per CDR3 protein. The table lists hundreds of thousands of distinct CDR3 sequences, 40% to 55% of them singletons, with roughly 8.2% in the top ten. Trimming pared 6 bases from V and 0 bases from J, leaving 18 bases between. CDR3 length: 16 amino acids. Germline values: CDR1 SGHRS, CDR2 YFSETQ. The source of the sample is a study of T cells in Graves' hyperthyroidism and ophthalmopathy. The study, taken as a whole, reports: Most thyroid clonotypes expanded above 0.001 were also detected in blood.

Uncontrolled infection, other autoimmune disease, pregnancy or lactation barred patients from enrollment. Sequenced input: peripheral blood or thyroid tissue (not recorded which). The sequence came from a woman younger than 30 with Graves' hyperthyroidism. The rearrangement uses TRBV5-1 and TRBJ1-2, with a weak D call TRBD1 (6 bases). The CDR3 region is CASTLRRGATNYGYTF. In DNA form, the CDR3 reads TGCGCCAGCACTTTGAGGAGGGGGGCGACTAACTATGGCTACACCTTC.